This TCR beta chain comes out of a study of blood T cell repertoires in COVID-19. Whole-study context: Sources were T cells, B-cell-depleted T cells, or PBMCs; the material itself was cDNA or gDNA.

This clone was recorded a few times. Per the study methods: The authors estimated nucleated cell counts from reference gene primer amplification. The method was immunoSEQ multiplex PCR; TCRdb's version includes in-frame clones alone and lacks a portion of them. That table gives V, J and clone size, and the DNA gave D and trimming. Here the sample spans some 130,000 clones, about 86% being singletons. The CDR3 is 16 amino acids. Germline CDR1 reads SGDLS; CDR2 reads YYNGEE. The V end was cut by 3 bases, the J end by 3 bases, with 15 bases between. Sample: PBMCs or T cells enriched from blood (not recorded which). This TCR came from a man aged 40-55 years with acute COVID-19. The chain has TRBV9 and TRBJ1-4, with D tentatively TRBD1 (6 bases). CDR3 bases: TGTGCCAGCAGCGGACCCCAGGGGACGGCTAATGAAAAACTGTTTTTT. This sequence encodes CASSGPQGTANEKLFF.